Shown below are 23 T cell receptor beta chains from a single sample sequenced in a study of blood T cell repertoires in COVID-19. Some clones are missing from TCRdb's copy, which holds only in-frame ones; the method was immunoSEQ multiplex PCR. The sample has fewer than 250,000 clones; around four fifths are singletons. Sample: peripheral blood. These receptors were collected from a woman in her fifties or sixties with active or convalescent COVID-19.

This chain links TRBV7-2 with TRBJ2-1; 7 bases agree with TRBD2. The CDR3 runs 11 residues. Germline CDR1 SGHTA, CDR2 FQGNSA. With V trimmed by 8 bases and J by 8 bases, 3 bases remained unmatched. CDR3 amino acids: CASRLADEQFF. The CDR3 region has the DNA TGTGCCAGCCGACTAGCCGATGAGCAGTTCTTC.

Details on this clone: The sample has other DNA sequences that encode this CDR3 too. The V and J genes are TRBV6-5 and TRBJ1-6; D is possibly TRBD1 (5 bases). The germline V gene has CDR1 MNHEY and CDR2 SVGAGI. Deletions cut 2 bases from V and 7 bases from J, with 6 bases between. This CDR3 contains 13 residues. The CDR3 nucleotides are TGTGCCAGCAGTTACGGGGCAAATTCACCCCTCCACTTT. Amino acids: CASSYGANSPLHF.

This chain links TRBV7-9 with TRBJ1-1; TRBD1 might be the D (6 bases). Between the trimmed V and J ends, which lost 5 bases and 1 base, there was a span of 14 bases. There are 15 residues in the CDR3. Germline V lookup: CDR1 SEHNR, CDR2 FQNEAQ (reference sequence). The CDR3 region is CASSIQGEPNTEAFF. The CDR3, as DNA: TGTGCCAGCAGCATACAGGGAGAGCCGAACACTGAAGCTTTCTTT.

The V call is TRBV4-2, the J call TRBJ2-7, with 7 bases lining up with TRBD1. The CDR3 has 15 residues. V gave up 4 bases and J gave up 4 bases; unmatched junction bases: 10. Germline V gene sequence: CDR1 LGHNA, CDR2 YNFKEQ. For the CDR3, the DNA is TGTGCCAGCAGCCGACTGGGACAGACAGTTTACGAGCAGTACTTC. Translating gives CASSRLGQTVYEQYF.

This clone was picked up a small number of times. The chain carries TRBV6-5 and TRBJ1-4; TRBD1 aligns across 7 bases. CDR1 is MNHEY and CDR2 is SVGAGI in the germline V gene. The junction had 5 bases not matched to a gene; V was cut back by 7 bases and J by 3 bases. This CDR3 region has 14 residues. The CDR3 is CASNRGTANEKLFF. The CDR3 region has the DNA TGTGCCAGCAACCGGGGGACAGCTAATGAAAAACTGTTTTTT.

This clone was observed a few times. The J gene is TRBJ2-5, the V gene TRBV2, with TRBD2 matching over 8 bases. This CDR3 is 13 amino acids long. In germline, CDR1 is SNHLY, CDR2 FYNNEI. J lost 5 bases, V lost 7 bases, and 6 bases had no gene match. DNA of the CDR3: TGTGCCAGCACCCCCGGGAGGGCGGAGACCCAGTACTTC. Its protein product is CASTPGRAETQYF.

This clone was counted a few times. V and J are TRBV6-5 and TRBJ1-6; 11 nucleotides agree with TRBD1. This CDR3 spans 15 amino acids. V shed 7 bases, J shed 8 bases, and the junction held 7 bases outside the gene matches. The germline V gene encodes CDR1 MNHEY and CDR2 SVGAGI. The CDR3 sequence is CASKGTGGTDSPLHF. In DNA, the CDR3 is TGTGCCAGCAAGGGGACAGGGGGAACGGATTCACCCCTCCACTTT.

This clone showed up just once. The rearrangement uses TRBV11-2 and TRBJ2-2; 8 bases line up with TRBD1. This CDR3 has 16 amino acids. CDR1 and CDR2 (germline): SGHAT, FQNNGV. J was trimmed by 7 bases and V by 0 bases; bases with no gene match: 7. DNA of the CDR3: TGTGCCAGCAGCTTAGATCTGACAGGGGTTATCGGGGAGCTGTTTTTT. It translates to CASSLDLTGVIGELFF.

There are a few counts of this clone. This chain links TRBV5-1 with TRBJ2-1; D not resolved. CDR3 length equals 14 residues. V was clipped by 0 bases and J by 6 bases, with 10 bases between them. Germline CDR1 reads SGHRS; CDR2 reads YFSETQ. The CDR3 loop is CASSLAAAPNEQFF. The CDR3, as DNA: TGCGCCAGCAGCTTGGCCGCGGCCCCCAATGAGCAGTTCTTC.

The chain links TRBV3-1 (or the pseudogene TRBV3-2) to TRBJ2-1, with a weak D call TRBD2 (5 bases). V was trimmed by 3 bases and J by 8 bases, leaving 14 bases between them. The CDR3 runs to 14 residues. CDR1 and CDR2 from the germline V gene are LGHDT and YNNKEL (reference sequence). The DNA for the CDR3 is TGTGCCAGCAGCCACAGACGCTCGAGGGATGAGCAGTTCTTC. Translating it yields CASSHRRSRDEQFF.

This chain uses TRBV12-3 or TRBV12-4 with TRBJ2-5; no reliable D call. V gave up 6 bases and J gave up 5 bases, with 7 bases separating them. This CDR3 region has 11 residues. Written as DNA, the CDR3 is TGTGCCAGCAGCCAAGAGGAGACCCAGTACTTC. This gives the protein CASSQEETQYF.

This chain connects TRBV9 to TRBJ2-7; D is possibly TRBD1 (5 bases). Germline CDR1 and CDR2: SGDLS and YYNGEE. The CDR3 runs to 14 residues. V dropped 4 bases and J dropped 4 bases, with 15 bases sitting between them. The CDR3: CASSIEVGAYEQYF. CDR3 bases: TGTGCCAGCAGCATTGAGGTAGGGGCATACGAGCAGTACTTC. The entire variable domain, with the rest obtained from reference TRBV9 and TRBJ2-7, is as follows: DSGVTQTPKHLITATGQRVTLRCSPRSGDLSVYWYQQSLDQGLQFLIQYYNGEERAKGNILERFSAQQFPDLHSELNLSSLELGDSALYFCASSIEVGAYEQYFGPGTRLTVT.

The chain has TRBV25-1 and TRBJ2-7, with D possibly matching TRBD1 (6 bases). The V gene's germline CDR1 is MGHDK and CDR2 SYGVNS. Trimming cost V 0 bases and J 6 bases, with 12 bases left between them. CDR3 length: 14 amino acids. The CDR3 nucleotides are TGTGCCAGCAGTGAATATTTTTCACAGGGCGAGCAGTACTTC. It translates to CASSEYFSQGEQYF.

This chain connects TRBV9 to TRBJ1-5; D ambiguous. Germline V gene lookup returns CDR1 SGDLS and CDR2 YYNGEE. The CDR3 extends over 15 amino acids. Deletions cut 0 bases from V and 2 bases from J, with 9 bases between. Written as DNA, the CDR3 is TGTGCCAGCAGCGTAGTGGGCCAGCGCAATCAGCCCCAGCATTTT. Its translation is CASSVVGQRNQPQHF.

The chain uses TRBV29-1 and TRBJ1-1, with TRBD1 as a possible D gene (5 bases). Per the germline V gene, CDR1 is SQVTM and CDR2 is ANQGSEA. V was pared by 4 bases and J by 7 bases, with 10 bases between. The length of the CDR3 is 11 residues. CDR3 coding DNA: TGCAGCGTTGTGGAACAGGTTGAAGCTTTCTTT. Its translation is CSVVEQVEAFF.

The chain uses TRBV7-2 and TRBJ2-3, with D perhaps TRBD1 (6 bases). The V and J ends lost 1 base and 5 bases respectively, with 13 bases between them. This CDR3 has 15 residues. The V gene's germline CDR1 is SGHTA and CDR2 FQGNSA. CDR3 sequence reads: CASSLVSDSQDTQYF. In DNA form, the CDR3 reads TGTGCCAGCAGCTTAGTCTCGGACAGTCAAGATACGCAGTATTTT.

The chain uses TRBV11-2 and TRBJ2-1, with TRBD1 matching 8 bases. V gave up 3 bases and J gave up 2 bases; unmatched junction bases: 3. This CDR3 comprises 15 residues. Germline CDR1 and CDR2: SGHAT and FQNNGV. The CDR3 region has the DNA TGTGCCAGCAGCTTGGGACAGGCTACCTACAATGAGCAGTTCTTC. This encodes CASSLGQATYNEQFF.

J is TRBJ2-3 and V is TRBV5-4; the D is unclear. Trimming cost V 6 bases and J 1 base, with 9 bases left between them. This CDR3 is built from 13 residues. Germline lookup yields CDR1 SGHNT and CDR2 YYREEE (reference sequence). For the CDR3, the DNA is TGTGCCAGCACCTCCCGAGGCACAGATACGCAGTATTTT. The encoded protein is CASTSRGTDTQYF.

The CDR3 nucleotides read TGCAGCGTTTGGAAGCGGGGGCCGGGGGATACGCAGTATTTT. Translated: CSVWKRGPGDTQYF. This chain joins TRBV29-1 and TRBJ2-3, with 8 bases that match TRBD2. The CDR3 has 14 amino acids. V shed 5 bases, J shed 6 bases, and the junction held 10 bases outside the gene matches. Germline V lookup: CDR1 SQVTM, CDR2 ANQGSEA.

About this clone itself: This same CDR3 is encoded by further DNA sequences in the sample. The chain uses TRBV15 and TRBJ1-2; the D gene is possibly TRBD1 (6 bases). The CDR3 has 12 residues. In germline, CDR1 is LNHNV, CDR2 YYDKDF (reference sequence). Trimming pared 3 bases from V and 7 bases from J, leaving 9 bases between. In DNA form, the CDR3 reads TGTGCCACCAGCAGTAACAGGGTTGGCTACACCTTC. Translation: CATSSNRVGYTF.

This sequence joins TRBV11-2 and TRBJ1-2, with D perhaps matching TRBD1 (6 bases). V was cut by 2 bases and J by 11 bases, with 12 bases left in between. CDR1 is SGHAT, CDR2 FQNNGV, per germline. The CDR3 is 12 residues long. The CDR3 loop reads CASSLRQASYTF. The CDR3 DNA follows: TGTGCCAGCAGCTTACGACAGGCCTCTTACACCTTC.

This chain links TRBV5-1 with TRBJ1-4; D remains unclear. V gave up 8 bases and J gave up 0 bases, with 17 bases separating them. The V gene's germline CDR1 is SGHRS and CDR2 YFSETQ. The CDR3 sequence is 16 residues long. The CDR3 region is CASRAGQTATNEKLFF. DNA of the CDR3: TGCGCCAGTCGAGCGGGTCAGACGGCAACTAATGAAAAACTGTTTTTT.

The genes are TRBV30 and TRBJ2-3; no reliable D call. This CDR3 has 11 residues. Germline V CDR1 and CDR2: GTSNPN, SVGIG (reference sequence). With 0 bases removed from V and 6 bases from J, the gap between germline ends came to 4 bases. CDR3 DNA sequence: TGTGCCTGGAGTGTTCCGGATACGCAGTATTTT. Its protein product is CAWSVPDTQYF.